This T cell receptor beta chain was sequenced for a study of beta chain features in type 1 diabetes. Broader study findings: Insertions at VDJ junctions were less frequent in type 1 diabetes patients. These patients also deleted more nucleotides at the same junctions. Among patients with Type 1 diabetes, TCRB CDR3s were moderately but significantly shorter in every one of the four CD4+ subsets. Researchers reported that naive, central memory and Treg TCRB repertoires appeared more similar in patients than in healthy donors.

The authors sorted CD4+ naive, central memory, regulatory and stem cell-like memory cells via CD45RO/CCR7/CD25/CD127/CD95/CD27. V lost 4 bases, J lost 2 bases, and 10 bases stayed unmatched. In germline, CDR1 is SNHLY, CDR2 FYNNEI. The CDR3 consists of 18 residues. Sequencing targeted expressed TCRB transcripts, as all isolated RNA had been reverse transcribed. Sequenced naive, central memory and regulatory T cell samples produced an average of around 3.5 million reads. The protocol was immunoSEQ multiplex PCR, while the TCRdb copy is restricted to in-frame clones and leaves out a portion. The sample gives about 150,000 clones, 10% to 13% of which show up once; roughly 0.45% is in the top ten. Comment on this clone: What it binds is not known.

The source material was central memory CD4+ T cells from blood. This sequence was found in a man aged 30 to 39 with type 1 diabetes. The chain carries TRBV2 and TRBJ2-7; the match to TRBD2 covers 14 bases. The CDR3 spells CASSGPTSGRARTYEQYF. The CDR3, as DNA: TGTGCCAGCAGTGGCCCGACTAGCGGGAGGGCCCGGACCTACGAGCAGTACTTC.